One T cell receptor (beta chain) is described in this entry. The antigen is unknown. This record belongs to a study of T cell responses to AZD1222 COVID-19 vaccine. Study-wide results and caveats: Spike-spanning, vaccine-associated CD4 TCRs were dominant at 160-218 and 743-854. The number of AZD1222 recipients seropositive at baseline was only five to seven.

Germline assignment: CDR1 MRHNA and CDR2 SNTAGT. This CDR3 spans 15 amino acids. Trimming took 4 bases from V and 0 from J; bases not matched to a gene: 4. Libraries were prepared by immunoSEQ multiplex PCR; TCRdb keeps only in-frame clonotypes and omits some of them. Among around 210,000 clones listed, about 94% were seen once. The source of this sequence is an adult who received the MenACWY meningococcal vaccine as a control. The sample here was peripheral blood, taken 28 days after the second dose of the MenACWY control vaccine. The chain uses TRBV6-4 and TRBJ2-3; 7 bases align to TRBD2. CDR3 coding DNA: TGTGCCAGCAGTGTCGAGCGGGGTAGCACAGATACGCAGTATTTT. This encodes CASSVERGSTDTQYF.